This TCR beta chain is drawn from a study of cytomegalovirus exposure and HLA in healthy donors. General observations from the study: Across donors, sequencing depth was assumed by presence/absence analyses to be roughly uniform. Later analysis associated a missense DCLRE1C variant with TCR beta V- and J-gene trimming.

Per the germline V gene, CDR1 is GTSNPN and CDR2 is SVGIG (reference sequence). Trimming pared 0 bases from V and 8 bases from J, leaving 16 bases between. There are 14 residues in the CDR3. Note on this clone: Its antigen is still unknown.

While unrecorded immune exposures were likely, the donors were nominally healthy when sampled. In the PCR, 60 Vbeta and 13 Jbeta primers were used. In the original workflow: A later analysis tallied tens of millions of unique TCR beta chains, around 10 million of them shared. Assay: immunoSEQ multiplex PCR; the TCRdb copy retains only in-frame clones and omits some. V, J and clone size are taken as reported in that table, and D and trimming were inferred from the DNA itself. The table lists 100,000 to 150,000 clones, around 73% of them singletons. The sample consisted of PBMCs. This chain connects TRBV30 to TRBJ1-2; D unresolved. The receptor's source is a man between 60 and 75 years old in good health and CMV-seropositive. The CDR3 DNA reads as TGTGCCTGGAGTGTGGGCGGGCGAATTCGGGGCTACACCTTC. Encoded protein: CAWSVGGRIRGYTF.